The 20 T cell receptor beta chains below all came from one sample that was sequenced in a study of blood T cells in healthy people across ages. Sample-barcoded 5' priming and a J-beta primer mix drove a second PCR of 7 to 11 cycles. TCRdb redid the calling of the 5' RACE reads with MiXCR, one entry per CDR3 protein. The table includes around 1,600,000 distinct CDR3 sequences, 35% to 45% detected once. Sequencing used blood. The source of these receptors is a woman aged 18-29 years in good health.

The chain has TRBV25-1 and TRBJ2-5, with D unclear. The germline V gene encodes CDR1 MGHDK and CDR2 SYGVNS. Trimming shortened V by 5 bases and J by 5 bases, and 18 bases separated the two germline ends. The CDR3 length is 15 residues. CDR3 DNA sequence: TGTGCCAGCAGTATGTGGACCCCAGGCAAGGAGACCCAGTACTTC. This gives the protein CASSMWTPGKETQYF.

This rearrangement joins TRBV6-2 or TRBV6-3 to TRBJ2-4, with D unclear. The J call may be faulty, since TRBJ2-7 better matches the DNA end. Germline CDR1 and CDR2: MNHEY and SVGEGT. The CDR3 consists of 14 residues. CDR3 nucleotides: TGTGCCAGCAGCTATCCCGTCGCAGGCTACGAGCAGTACTTC. The encoded protein is CASSYPVAGYEQYF.

This clonotype has a handful of counts. This chain joins TRBV4-3 and TRBJ2-7; maybe TRBD2 (6 bases). The CDR3 contains 15 residues. The germline V gene has CDR1 LGHNA and CDR2 YSLEER. Trimming took off 0 bases at V and 5 bases at J, with 14 bases between the two ends. The CDR3 DNA reads TGCGCCAGCAGCCAAGATGGTGCGGGGTCCAACGAGCAGTACTTC. Amino acid sequence: CASSQDGAGSNEQYF.

V gene TRBV20-1 combines with J gene TRBJ1-1, with 11 bases fitting TRBD1. The CDR3 is 14 residues long. Germline assignment: CDR1 DFQATT and CDR2 SNEGSKA (reference sequence). The CDR3 sequence is CGGEDRGLNTEAFF. The CDR3 coding sequence is TGCGGGGGGGAGGACAGGGGGCTTAACACTGAAGCTTTCTTT.

V usage is TRBV12-3 or TRBV12-4 and J usage is TRBJ2-1; 12 nucleotides agree with TRBD2. Losses at the gene ends were 4 bases for V and 7 bases for J; bases not matched to a gene: 5. The CDR3 length is 15 residues. In DNA form, the CDR3 reads TGTGCCAGCAGTTCTTGGACTAGCGGGGTGAATGAGCAGTTCTTC. Translating gives CASSSWTSGVNEQFF.

This clonotype was seen ten or more times. The chain employs TRBV6-5 and TRBJ1-2; 11 bases fit TRBD1. The CDR3 sequence is 16 residues long. Looked up from germline, CDR1 is MNHEY and CDR2 is SVGAGI. V gave up 2 bases and J gave up 4 bases; unmatched junction bases: 6. CDR3 bases: TGTGCCAGCAGTTACGTGAGGACAGGGGGCGGCTATGGCTACACCTTC. Translation: CASSYVRTGGGYGYTF.

This clonotype was seen repeatedly, ten times or more. The chain employs TRBV7-3 and TRBJ1-2; 7 nucleotides align to TRBD1. Germline CDR1 reads SGHTA; CDR2 reads FQGTGA. This CDR3 comprises 15 residues. V dropped 0 bases and J dropped 2; count of bases not matched to a gene: 3. CDR3 nucleotides: TGTGCCAGCAGCTTAACCTCGGGACAGAACTATGGCTACACCTTC. Protein: CASSLTSGQNYGYTF.

The chain combines TRBV19 with TRBJ1-2, with D maybe TRBD1 (5 bases). V was trimmed by 3 bases and J by 7 bases, leaving 15 bases between them. This CDR3 has 14 residues. Germline loops: CDR1 LNHDA, CDR2 SQIVND (reference sequence). This CDR3 reads CASSIEAPTGGYTF. In DNA, the CDR3 is TGTGCCAGTAGTATCGAGGCTCCAACAGGTGGCTACACCTTC.

This chain uses TRBV4-1 with TRBJ2-5; 15 nucleotides align to TRBD2. V lost 2 bases to trimming and J lost 4 bases; unmatched junction nucleotides: 5. The CDR3 covers 17 residues. Germline CDR1 reads MGHRA; CDR2 reads YSYEKL. For the CDR3, the DNA is TGCGCCAGCAGCCAATGGACTAGCGGGGGGGCACCAGAGACCCAGTACTTC. Translated, it gives CASSQWTSGGAPETQYF.

Points on this clonotype: Its ends do not fully match the called genes, so a read error is possible. V gene TRBV20-1 combines with J gene TRBJ1-1, with a weak D call TRBD1 (6 bases). This CDR3 spans 14 amino acids. CDR1 and CDR2 (germline): DFQATT, SNEGSKA (reference sequence). The CDR3, as DNA: TGCAGTGCTAGGGGGGGGAACCACAGGGCTGAAGTTTTCTTT. Translating it yields CSARGGNHRAEVFF.

A single count supports this clonotype. The rearrangement uses TRBV29-1 and TRBJ2-7; 7 bases agree with TRBD1. The CDR3 runs 12 residues. Germline CDR1 is SQVTM and CDR2 is ANQGSEA. The V segment lost 7 bases and the J segment 3 bases; nucleotides outside the gene matches: 6. The DNA for the CDR3 is TGCAGCGCCCTACAGGGGAACTACGAGCAGTACTTC. It encodes CSALQGNYEQYF.

The chain has TRBV20-1 and TRBJ1-2; D possibly corresponds to TRBD1 (6 bases). CDR3 length: 13 amino acids. The V end was cut by 5 bases, the J end by 7 bases, with 17 bases between. Germline V lookup: CDR1 DFQATT, CDR2 SNEGSKA (reference sequence). The CDR3 region is CSALTQGSLGYTF. The CDR3 DNA sequence: TGCAGTGCTCTGACACAGGGTTCTCTTGGCTACACCTTC.

V usage is TRBV6-2 or TRBV6-3 and J usage is TRBJ1-1; unclear D gene. The CDR3 is 14 amino acids. Germline V gene sequence: CDR1 MNHEY, CDR2 SVGEGT. Trimming shortened V by 3 bases and J by 1 base, and 9 bases separated the two germline ends. CDR3 amino acids: CASSYFGPNTEAFF. DNA of the CDR3: TGTGCCAGCAGTTATTTCGGACCGAACACTGAAGCTTTCTTT.

This clonotype was found a few times. This chain joins TRBV12-3 or TRBV12-4 and TRBJ2-5, with TRBD1 as a possible D gene (5 bases). V was trimmed by 6 bases and J by 2 bases, leaving 16 bases between them. This CDR3 has 15 amino acids. The CDR3 sequence is CASSSGFRTQETQYF. CDR3 sequence (DNA): TGTGCCAGCAGCTCAGGGTTTCGCACTCAAGAGACCCAGTACTTC.

J is TRBJ1-1 and V is TRBV5-1; D unclear. V was pared by 2 bases and J by 6 bases, with 8 bases between. Germline V gene data show CDR1 as SGHRS and CDR2 as YFSETQ. This CDR3 region has 12 residues. The CDR3 bases are TGCGCCAGCAGCTTCGGACGGGCTGAAGCTTTCTTT. This encodes CASSFGRAEAFF.

The chain carries TRBV6-2 or TRBV6-3 and TRBJ1-5; possibly TRBD1 for D (6 bases). The CDR3 runs 13 residues. Germline values: CDR1 MNHEY, CDR2 SVGEGT. Trimming took 8 bases from V and 6 from J, leaving 14 bases between them. The CDR3 nucleotides are TGTGCCAGCGGCCAGGGGACCCGTCAGCCCCAGCATTTT. Translated: CASGQGTRQPQHF.

The chain combines TRBV4-1 with TRBJ2-1; D possibly corresponds to TRBD1 (8 bases). The CDR3 sequence is 15 residues long. V was pared by 4 bases and J by 5 bases, with 15 bases between. Looked up from germline, CDR1 is MGHRA and CDR2 is YSYEKL. This chain's CDR3 is CASSLQGDYHNEQFF. The DNA of the CDR3 is TGCGCCAGCAGCCTACAGGGGGACTACCACAATGAGCAGTTCTTC.

For this clonotype: With a much larger clone just one base away, this may be a read error. The CDR3 sequence: CAISEAYNEQFF. DNA for the CDR3: TGTGCCATCAGTGAAGCCTACAATGAGCAGTTCTTC. The chain recombines TRBV2 with TRBJ2-1; no clear D. The CDR3 has 12 residues. CDR1 is SNHLY, CDR2 FYNNEI, per germline.

The chain combines TRBV14 with TRBJ2-6; D perhaps matches TRBD1 (6 bases). The V gene lost 3 bases and the J gene lost 2 bases, with 11 bases spanning the gap. Germline lookup yields CDR1 SGHDN and CDR2 FVKESK. The CDR3 covers 16 residues. As DNA, the CDR3 is TGTGCCAGCAGCCACCCCGGACAGACTGGGGCCAACGTCCTGACTTTC. Protein: CASSHPGQTGANVLTF.

The chain joins TRBV27 to TRBJ2-7; D assignment may be TRBD1 or TRBD2 (5 bases each). Germline loops: CDR1 MNHEY, CDR2 SMNVEV (reference sequence). Trimming pared 5 bases from V and 7 bases from J, leaving 15 bases between. The CDR3 contains 13 residues. CDR3: CASSINGDGEQYF. CDR3 nucleotide sequence: TGTGCCAGCAGTATAAACGGGGACGGAGAGCAGTACTTC.